This T cell receptor (beta chain) was sequenced for a study of STAT5B mutations in CD4+ large granular lymphocyte leukemia. Some clones are missing from TCRdb's copy, which holds only in-frame ones; the method was immunoSEQ multiplex PCR. The data contain 25,000 to 35,000 clones, around 71% of them singletons. This sequence was found in a human donor in good health. Sequenced material: CD4+ T cells from blood buffy coats.

CDR3 DNA: TGTGCCAGTACCAAGGACCCATGGGGATCCTACAATGAGCAGTTCTTC. Encoded protein: CASTKDPWGSYNEQFF. The chain combines TRBV19 with TRBJ2-1; D ambiguous. The CDR3 length is 16 residues. Trimming took 7 bases from V and 1 from J, leaving 17 bases between them. Germline values: CDR1 LNHDA, CDR2 SQIVND (reference sequence).